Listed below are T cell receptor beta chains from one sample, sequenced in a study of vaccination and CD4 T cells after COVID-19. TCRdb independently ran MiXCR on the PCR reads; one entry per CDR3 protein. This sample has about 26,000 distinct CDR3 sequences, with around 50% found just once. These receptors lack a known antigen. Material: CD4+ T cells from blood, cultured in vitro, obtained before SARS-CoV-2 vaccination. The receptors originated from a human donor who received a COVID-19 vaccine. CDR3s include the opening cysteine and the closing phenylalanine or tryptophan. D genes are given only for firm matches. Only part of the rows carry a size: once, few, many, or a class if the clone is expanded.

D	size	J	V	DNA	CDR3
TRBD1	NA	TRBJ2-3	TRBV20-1	TGCAGTGCTAGTTCGTCGGGACAGGGGGTCCGGATAGATACGCAGTATTTT	CSASSSGQGVRIDTQYF
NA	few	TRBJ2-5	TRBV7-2	TGTGCCAGCAGCTTACAGGGACGTGAAGAGACCCAGTACTTC	CASSLQGREETQYF
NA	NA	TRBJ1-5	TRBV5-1	TGCGCCAGCAGGATCGGGCTCTATAGCAATCAGCCCCAGCATTTT	CASRIGLYSNQPQHF
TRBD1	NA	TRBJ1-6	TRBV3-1	TGTGCCAGCAGCCAAGGGACGCCAGGGGGGGATAATTCACCCCTCCACTTT	CASSQGTPGGDNSPLHF
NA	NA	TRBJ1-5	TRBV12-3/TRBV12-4	TGTGCCAGCAGTTTATATAGCAATCAGCCCCAGCATTTT	CASSLYSNQPQHF
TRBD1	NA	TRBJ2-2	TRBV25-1	TGTGCCAGCAGTGAATTGACAGGGCGGGACACCGGGGAGCTGTTTTTT	CASSELTGRDTGELFF
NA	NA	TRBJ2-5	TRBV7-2	TGTGCCAGCAGCTTAGACAGGGTGATGGGGACCCAGTACTTC	CASSLDRVMGTQYF
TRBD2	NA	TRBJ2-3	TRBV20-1	TGCAGTGCTAGATACCCGACCTCTAGCGGGGGGGATACGCAGTATTTT	CSARYPTSSGGDTQYF
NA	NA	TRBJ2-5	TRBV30	TGTGCCTGGGGGGCTCCGGGAAGACAAGAGACCCAGTACTTC	CAWGAPGRQETQYF
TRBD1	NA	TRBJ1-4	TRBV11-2	TGTGCCAGCAGCTTAAGGGAGGGGACAGGCCTTACAACTAATGAAAAACTGTTTTTT	CASSLREGTGLTTNEKLFF
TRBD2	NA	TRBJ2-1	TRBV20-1	TGCAGTGCTCTTAGCGGGGGGCTCGGTGATGAGCAGTTCTTC	CSALSGGLGDEQFF
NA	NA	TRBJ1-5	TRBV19	TGTGCCACCGCCGAGGAGCCAGAGAGTTATAGCAATCAGCCCCAGCATTTT	CATAEEPESYSNQPQHF
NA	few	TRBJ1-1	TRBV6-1	TGTGCCAGCAGTCCCCTGGACAGAGGGAACACTGAAGCTTTCTTT	CASSPLDRGNTEAFF
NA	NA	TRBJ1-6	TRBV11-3	TGTGCCAGCAGCTTCAAGGGCCCAAATTCACCCCTCCACTTT	CASSFKGPNSPLHF
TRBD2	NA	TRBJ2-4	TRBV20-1	TGCAGTGCTAGAGATGGAGCGGGGGGTGGAAACATTCAGTACTTC	CSARDGAGGGNIQYF
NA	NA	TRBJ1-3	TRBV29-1	TGCAGCGTGATAGGAGTTAAAGGAAACACCATATATTTT	CSVIGVKGNTIYF
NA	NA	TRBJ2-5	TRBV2	TGTGCCAGCATCGCGGACCAGAGTAAAGAGACCCAGTACTTC	CASIADQSKETQYF
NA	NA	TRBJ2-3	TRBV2	TGTGCCAGCAGTGTAGGGACCGCCTCAGATACGCAGTATTTT	CASSVGTASDTQYF
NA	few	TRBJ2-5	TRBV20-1	TGCAGTGCTAGAGTGGTGCGGGGAGAACAAGAGACCCAGTACTTC	CSARVVRGEQETQYF
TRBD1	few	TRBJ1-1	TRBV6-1	TGTGCCAGCAGTGGCTACAGGGGAATGAACACTGAAGCTTTCTTT	CASSGYRGMNTEAFF
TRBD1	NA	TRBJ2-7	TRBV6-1	TGTGCCAGCAGGGCCTATAAGGGACAGACCTACGAGCAGTACTTC	CASRAYKGQTYEQYF
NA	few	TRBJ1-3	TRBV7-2	TGTGCCAGCAGCTTCTCGACAGGAGGTGGAAACACCATATATTTT	CASSFSTGGGNTIYF
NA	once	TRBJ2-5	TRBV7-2	TGTGCCAGCAGCTTAGACCCAGGGGAGACCCAGTACTTC	CASSLDPGETQYF
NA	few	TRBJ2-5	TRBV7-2	TGTGCCAGCAGCCCAATGGAGACCCAGTACTTC	CASSPMETQYF
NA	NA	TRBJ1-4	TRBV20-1	TGCAGTGCTATACACAGGTGGCAATCTAATGAAAAACTGTTTTTT	CSAIHRWQSNEKLFF
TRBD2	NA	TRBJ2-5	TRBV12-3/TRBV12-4	TGTGCCAGCAGTCGGACTAGTCCCGAGACCCAGTACTTC	CASSRTSPETQYF
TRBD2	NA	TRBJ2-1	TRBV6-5	TGTGCCAGCAGTTACCGCACTAGCGGGGGGTTTGATGAGCAGTTCTTC	CASSYRTSGGFDEQFF
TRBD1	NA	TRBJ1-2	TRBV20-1	TGCAGTGCTTTAAACAGGGACAGCGGATATGGCTACACCTTC	CSALNRDSGYGYTF
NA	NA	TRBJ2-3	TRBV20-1	TGCAGTGCTAGAGGGATCAACACAGATACGCAGTATTTT	CSARGINTDTQYF
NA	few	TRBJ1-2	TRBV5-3	TGTGCCAGAAGCTTAAAATGGGGTCTCGCTAACTATGGCTACACCTTC	CARSLKWGLANYGYTF
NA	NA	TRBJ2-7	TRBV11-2	TGTGCCAGCAGCTTAGTTCGGGGGCTTCCCTACGAGCAGTACTTC	CASSLVRGLPYEQYF
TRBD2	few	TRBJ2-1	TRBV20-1	TGCAGTGCTAGAGAATTCCCTAGCGGGGGGGAAGCCTACAATGAGCAGTTCTTC	CSAREFPSGGEAYNEQFF
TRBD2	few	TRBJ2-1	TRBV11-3	TGTGCCAGCAGCTTCCTAGCGGGGGTCAATGAGCAGTTCTTC	CASSFLAGVNEQFF
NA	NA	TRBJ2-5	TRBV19	TGTGCCAGTAGTATAGTGGAACAAGAGACCCAGTACTTC	CASSIVEQETQYF
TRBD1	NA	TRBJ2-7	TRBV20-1	TGCAGTGCTAGATTGTCCTCAGGGGGCACTACTCGCGAGCAGTACTTC	CSARLSSGGTTREQYF
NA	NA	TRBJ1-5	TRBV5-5	TGTGCCAGCAGCTTGGCCCCAGAGGCCTCAAGCAATCAGCCCCAGCATTTT	CASSLAPEASSNQPQHF
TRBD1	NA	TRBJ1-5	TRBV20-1	TGCAGTGCTCACCCCACAGGGGTGCAGCCCCAGCATTTT	CSAHPTGVQPQHF
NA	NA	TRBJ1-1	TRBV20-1	TGCAGTGCTAGAGGGGCCCTGAACACTGAAGCTTTCTTT	CSARGALNTEAFF
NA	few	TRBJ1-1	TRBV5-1	TGCGCCAGCAGCTTGAAAGGGGGGGATGGCACTGAAGCTTTCTTT	CASSLKGGDGTEAFF
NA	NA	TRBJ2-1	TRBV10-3	NA	CAISSSGLNNEQFF
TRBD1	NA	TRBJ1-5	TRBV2	TGTGCCAGCAAAGGACAGGGAGGACAGCCCCAGCATTTT	CASKGQGGQPQHF
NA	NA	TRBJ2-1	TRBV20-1	TGCAGCGTGGGAAGGGCCTACAATGAGCAGTTCTTC	CSVGRAYNEQFF
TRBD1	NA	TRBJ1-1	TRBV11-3	TGTGCCAGCAGCCCACGGACAGGCGCTGAAGCTTTCTTT	CASSPRTGAEAFF
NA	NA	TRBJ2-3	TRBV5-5	TGTGCCAGCAGCTTGGACGGGCGTAGCACAGATACGCAGTATTTT	CASSLDGRSTDTQYF